This TCR beta chain was sequenced for a study of T cells in Graves' hyperthyroidism and ophthalmopathy. Study-wide findings and caveats: Classification by a 13 V-J model distinguished ophthalmopathy from stable hyperthyroidism.

For this clonotype: Antigen: not known.

Amplified TCR beta CDR3 regions came from RNA transcripts. When the TCR CDR3 underwent first-round RT-PCR, the HTBI primer set was used. TCRdb passed the multiplex PCR reads through MiXCR, listing each CDR3 protein once. The sample has around 580,000 distinct CDR3 sequences; about half are singletons. Germline CDR1 and CDR2: KGHDR and SFDVKD. V shed 2 bases and J 5 bases; nucleotides not matched to a gene: 7. The CDR3 is 16 residues long. Stable disease denoted Graves' hyperthyroidism without ophthalmopathy progression within 18 months. Patients aged 18 to 65 had newly diagnosed hyperthyroidism that had lasted under 2 months. Based on clinical symptoms, serum thyroxine and TRAb, thyroid ultrasound and orbital computed tomography, diagnoses were reached.

This clonotype originated in a woman between 18 and 29 years old with Graves' hyperthyroidism. The sample consisted of peripheral blood or thyroid tissue (not recorded which). V usage is TRBV24-1 and J usage is TRBJ2-5, with 10 bases matching TRBD2. CDR3 in DNA: TGTGCCACCAGTGATTGGGCTAGCGGGAGTTTGGAGACCCAGTACTTC. Translated, it gives CATSDWASGSLETQYF.